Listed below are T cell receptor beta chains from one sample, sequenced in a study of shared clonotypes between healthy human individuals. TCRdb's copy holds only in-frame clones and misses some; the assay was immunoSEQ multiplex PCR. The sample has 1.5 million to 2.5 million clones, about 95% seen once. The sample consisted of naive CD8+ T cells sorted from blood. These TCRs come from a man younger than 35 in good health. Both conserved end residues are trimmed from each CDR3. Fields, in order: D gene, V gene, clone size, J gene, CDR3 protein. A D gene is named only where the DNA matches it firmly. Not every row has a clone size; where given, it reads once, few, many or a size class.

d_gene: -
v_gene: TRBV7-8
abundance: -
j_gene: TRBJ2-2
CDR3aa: ASRAGTTPGELF

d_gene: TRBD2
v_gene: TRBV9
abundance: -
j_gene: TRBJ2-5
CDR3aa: ASSDSGLATQETQY

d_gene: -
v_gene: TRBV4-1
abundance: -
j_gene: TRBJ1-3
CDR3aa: VSTQTGSGNTIY

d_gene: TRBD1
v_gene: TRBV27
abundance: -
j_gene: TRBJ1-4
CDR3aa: ASGWTGGGEKLF

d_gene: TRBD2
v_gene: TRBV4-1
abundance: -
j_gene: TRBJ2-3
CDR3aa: ASSHLSGGATDTQY

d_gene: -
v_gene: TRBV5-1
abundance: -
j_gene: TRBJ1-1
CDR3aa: ASSSLSWANEAF

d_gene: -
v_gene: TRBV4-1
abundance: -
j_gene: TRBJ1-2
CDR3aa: ASSQERNNREEGYT

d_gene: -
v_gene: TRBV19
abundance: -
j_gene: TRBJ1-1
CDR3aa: ASSMLEGADTEAF

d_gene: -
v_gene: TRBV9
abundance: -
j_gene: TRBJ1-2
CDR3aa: ASTDWDNGYT

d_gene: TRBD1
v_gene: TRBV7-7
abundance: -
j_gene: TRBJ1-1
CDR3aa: ASSLGQGTEAF

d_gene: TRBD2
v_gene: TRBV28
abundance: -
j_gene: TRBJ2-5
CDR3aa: ASSRGLVLETQY

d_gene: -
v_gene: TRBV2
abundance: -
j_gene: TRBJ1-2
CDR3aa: ASSEALSGYGYT

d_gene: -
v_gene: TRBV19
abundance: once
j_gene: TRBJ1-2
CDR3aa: ASSSWDLAVSYGYT

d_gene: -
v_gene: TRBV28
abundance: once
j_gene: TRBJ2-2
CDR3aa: ASSLGVPGELF

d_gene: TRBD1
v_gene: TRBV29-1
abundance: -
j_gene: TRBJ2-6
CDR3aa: SVELPRDRGFSGANVLT

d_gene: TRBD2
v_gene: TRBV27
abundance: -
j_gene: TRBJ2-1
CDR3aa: ASSPRLAYSSYNEQF

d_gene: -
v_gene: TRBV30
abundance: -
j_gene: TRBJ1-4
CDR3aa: ACDFASGATNEKLF

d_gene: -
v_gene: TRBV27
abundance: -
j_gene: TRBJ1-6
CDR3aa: ASSGSGSPLH

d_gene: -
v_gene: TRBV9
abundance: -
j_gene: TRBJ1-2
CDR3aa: ASSSPSPGVIPYGYT

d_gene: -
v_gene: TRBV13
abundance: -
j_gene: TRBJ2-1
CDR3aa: ASRRADYNEQF

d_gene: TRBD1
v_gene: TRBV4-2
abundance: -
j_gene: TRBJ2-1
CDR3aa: ASSQPTGAEYNEQF

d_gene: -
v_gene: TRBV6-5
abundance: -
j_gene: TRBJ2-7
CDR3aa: ASSYSIAEHSYEQY

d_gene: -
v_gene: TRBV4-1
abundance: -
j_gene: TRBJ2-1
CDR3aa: ASSQRAPGSSYNEQF